A selection of T cell receptor beta chains follows, all from one sample in a study of STAT5B mutations in CD4+ large granular lymphocyte leukemia. Profiling relied on immunoSEQ multiplex PCR, and the TCRdb table lists in-frame clones only, not all of them. The table has tens of thousands of clones, about 76% seen once. The sample taken for sequencing was CD4+ T cells from blood buffy coats. All receptors come from a human donor in good health. Both conserved end residues are part of each CDR3. D genes are given only for firm matches. Clone size is not always given. Where it is, it says once, few, many or a class for expanded clones.

NA	TRBJ1-2	TRBV19	NA	TGTGCCAGTACCACAACTCGCGCTAACTATGGCTACACCTTC	CASTTTRANYGYTF
few	TRBJ2-1	TRBV2	NA	TGTGCCAGCAGTGTGACAGAACGGCGGCAGTTCTTC	CASSVTERRQFF
few	TRBJ1-3	TRBV19	TRBD1	TGTGCCAGTAGGCGCCCGGGACAGGGTCCTGGAAACACCATATATTTT	CASRRPGQGPGNTIYF
NA	TRBJ1-2	TRBV6-5	NA	TGTGCCAGCAGTTACGATGGACAGTATGGCTACACCTTC	CASSYDGQYGYTF
NA	TRBJ2-1	TRBV11-2	TRBD2	TGTGCCAGCAGCTTGGGGACTAACAATGAGCAGTTCTTC	CASSLGTNNEQFF
few	TRBJ2-7	TRBV2	NA	TGTGCCAGCACTAGGCAGGCCCTCTACGAGCAGTACTTC	CASTRQALYEQYF
few	TRBJ1-2	TRBV7-9	NA	TGTGCCAGCAGCTCGCACCGGGACCGTAACTATGGCTACACCTTC	CASSSHRDRNYGYTF
few	TRBJ2-2	TRBV7-8	NA	TGTGCCAGCAGCTTAGGTTATAGGTCCGGGGAGCTGTTTTTT	CASSLGYRSGELFF
few	TRBJ1-4	TRBV9	TRBD1	TGTGCCAGCAGCGCGCCCCAGACAGGGGCCAGAGAAAAACTGTTTTTT	CASSAPQTGAREKLFF
NA	TRBJ2-7	TRBV21-1	NA	TGTGCCAGCTCCGGGACACACTTGGACGAGCAGTACTTC	CASSGTHLDEQYF
NA	TRBJ1-1	TRBV7-2	NA	TGTGCCAGCAGCTCGATGAACACTGAAGCTTTCTTT	CASSSMNTEAFF
few	TRBJ1-1	TRBV6-5	NA	TGTGCCAGCAGTTCCGAGAGGATGAACACTGAAGCTTTCTTT	CASSSERMNTEAFF
few	TRBJ1-4	TRBV27	TRBD1	TGTGCCAGCAGTTTTCAGGGGGCTGGTGAAAAACTGTTTTTT	CASSFQGAGEKLFF
once	TRBJ2-7	TRBV18	NA	TGTGCCAGCTCACCCTCAAGGGGCGACGAGCAGTACTTC	CASSPSRGDEQYF
NA	TRBJ2-1	TRBV6-5	TRBD1	TGTGCCAGCAGCCTAACTACTCTACAGGGGATCGCGCAGTTCTTC	CASSLTTLQGIAQFF
NA	TRBJ2-2	TRBV11-2	NA	TGTGCCAGCAGCTTACGGGGCGCATCAAACACCGGGGAGCTGTTTTTT	CASSLRGASNTGELFF
NA	TRBJ2-7	TRBV5-1	NA	TGCGCCAGCAGCTTGGTAGAGGGGGGCGAGCAGTACTTC	CASSLVEGGEQYF
NA	TRBJ2-7	TRBV28	NA	TGTGCCAGCAGGGTTGGTCAGGTTGCCGAGCAGTACTTC	CASRVGQVAEQYF
few	TRBJ2-1	TRBV19	NA	TGTGCCAGTAGTATAAGGGGGGGCTCCTACAATGAGCAGTTCTTC	CASSIRGGSYNEQFF
few	TRBJ1-2	TRBV10-3	NA	TGTGCCATCAGGGGAGTAAACTATGGCTACACCTTC	CAIRGVNYGYTF
NA	TRBJ2-7	TRBV7-9	TRBD2	TGTGCCAGCAGCCGGACTAGCGGGAGTTACGAGCAGTACTTC	CASSRTSGSYEQYF
few	TRBJ1-3	TRBV30	NA	TGTGCCTGGAGTCGGGGTATTGATGGAAACACCATATATTTT	CAWSRGIDGNTIYF
few	TRBJ2-7	TRBV5-4	NA	TGTGCCAGCAGCCTGACGGGCGGAGAAGGGCAGTACTTC	CASSLTGGEGQYF
few	TRBJ2-5	TRBV5-1	NA	TGCGCCAGCAGCTTGGCCCTACAAGAGACCCAGTACTTC	CASSLALQETQYF
few	TRBJ1-2	TRBV30	NA	TGTGCCTGGAGCGACAGCTATGGCTACACCTTC	CAWSDSYGYTF
NA	TRBJ2-7	TRBV18	TRBD2	TGTGCCAGCGGGATCTCCTCTAGCGGGACCTACGAGCAGTACTTC	CASGISSSGTYEQYF
NA	TRBJ1-3	TRBV10-3	TRBD1	TGTGCCATCAGTGAAAGACAGGGGCCGAGCTCTGGAAACACCATATATTTT	CAISERQGPSSGNTIYF
NA	TRBJ2-2	TRBV10-3	NA	TGTGCCATCAGTGAAGGACAGACAAACACCGGGGAGCTGTTTTTT	CAISEGQTNTGELFF
NA	TRBJ2-3	TRBV5-6	NA	TGTGCCAGCAGCTCTCGGGCCTCGCAGTATTTT	CASSSRASQYF
NA	TRBJ2-5	TRBV7-2	TRBD2	TGTGCCAGCAGCTTAGGTGGTGGCGGGAGAGAGACCCAGTACTTC	CASSLGGGGRETQYF
NA	TRBJ1-1	TRBV6-1	NA	TGTGCCAGCCTCAAGGACAGCCTCACTGAAGCTTTCTTT	CASLKDSLTEAFF
few	TRBJ1-1	TRBV11-3	TRBD1	TGTGCCAGCAGCCAGGGACAGGGTCAGGATTCTTTT	CASSQGQGQDSF
NA	TRBJ2-1	TRBV5-6	TRBD2	TGTGCCAGCAGCTTGGGGCTAGCGGGAGCTTGGGATGAGCAGTTCTTC	CASSLGLAGAWDEQFF
NA	TRBJ1-5	TRBV28	NA	TGTGCCAGCAGTGTGGGTTTTAGCAATCAGCCCCAGCATTTT	CASSVGFSNQPQHF
NA	TRBJ2-2	TRBV5-1	TRBD1	TGCGCCAGCAGCTTGGACAGGGGTACCGGGGAGCTGTTTTTT	CASSLDRGTGELFF
once	TRBJ2-3	TRBV5-1	NA	TGCGCCAGCAGCTTGCTTCAGGGAGTAGGAGATACGCAGTATTTT	CASSLLQGVGDTQYF